The clone carrying this T cell receptor beta chain was seen ten or more times. Its antigen is unknown. Trimming stripped 8 bases from V and 1 base from J, with 11 bases between. Per germline, CDR1 MNHEY and CDR2 SMNVEV (reference sequence). The CDR3 extends over 13 amino acids. Clinical symptoms, serum thyroxine and TRAb, thyroid ultrasound and orbital computed tomography together formed the diagnostic basis. The data derive from a study of T cells in Graves' hyperthyroidism and ophthalmopathy. Study-wide points: Most thyroid-expanded clonotypes above 0.001 were also found in blood.

Researchers amplified the TCR beta CDR3 regions from RNA transcripts. HTBI primers were the set used in a first-round RT-PCR of the TCR CDR3. Each CDR3 protein is one row after TCRdb ran MiXCR on the multiplex PCR reads. In the table there are approximately 560,000 distinct CDR3 sequences, approximately 15% of which are singletons. The rearrangement links TRBV27 to TRBJ1-1; D is undetermined. This sequence originates from a woman in her 30s with Graves' hyperthyroidism. Material: blood. The DNA for the CDR3 is TGTGCCAGCGCCACTGCTGCGAACACTGAAGCTTTCTTT. Residues: CASATAANTEAFF.